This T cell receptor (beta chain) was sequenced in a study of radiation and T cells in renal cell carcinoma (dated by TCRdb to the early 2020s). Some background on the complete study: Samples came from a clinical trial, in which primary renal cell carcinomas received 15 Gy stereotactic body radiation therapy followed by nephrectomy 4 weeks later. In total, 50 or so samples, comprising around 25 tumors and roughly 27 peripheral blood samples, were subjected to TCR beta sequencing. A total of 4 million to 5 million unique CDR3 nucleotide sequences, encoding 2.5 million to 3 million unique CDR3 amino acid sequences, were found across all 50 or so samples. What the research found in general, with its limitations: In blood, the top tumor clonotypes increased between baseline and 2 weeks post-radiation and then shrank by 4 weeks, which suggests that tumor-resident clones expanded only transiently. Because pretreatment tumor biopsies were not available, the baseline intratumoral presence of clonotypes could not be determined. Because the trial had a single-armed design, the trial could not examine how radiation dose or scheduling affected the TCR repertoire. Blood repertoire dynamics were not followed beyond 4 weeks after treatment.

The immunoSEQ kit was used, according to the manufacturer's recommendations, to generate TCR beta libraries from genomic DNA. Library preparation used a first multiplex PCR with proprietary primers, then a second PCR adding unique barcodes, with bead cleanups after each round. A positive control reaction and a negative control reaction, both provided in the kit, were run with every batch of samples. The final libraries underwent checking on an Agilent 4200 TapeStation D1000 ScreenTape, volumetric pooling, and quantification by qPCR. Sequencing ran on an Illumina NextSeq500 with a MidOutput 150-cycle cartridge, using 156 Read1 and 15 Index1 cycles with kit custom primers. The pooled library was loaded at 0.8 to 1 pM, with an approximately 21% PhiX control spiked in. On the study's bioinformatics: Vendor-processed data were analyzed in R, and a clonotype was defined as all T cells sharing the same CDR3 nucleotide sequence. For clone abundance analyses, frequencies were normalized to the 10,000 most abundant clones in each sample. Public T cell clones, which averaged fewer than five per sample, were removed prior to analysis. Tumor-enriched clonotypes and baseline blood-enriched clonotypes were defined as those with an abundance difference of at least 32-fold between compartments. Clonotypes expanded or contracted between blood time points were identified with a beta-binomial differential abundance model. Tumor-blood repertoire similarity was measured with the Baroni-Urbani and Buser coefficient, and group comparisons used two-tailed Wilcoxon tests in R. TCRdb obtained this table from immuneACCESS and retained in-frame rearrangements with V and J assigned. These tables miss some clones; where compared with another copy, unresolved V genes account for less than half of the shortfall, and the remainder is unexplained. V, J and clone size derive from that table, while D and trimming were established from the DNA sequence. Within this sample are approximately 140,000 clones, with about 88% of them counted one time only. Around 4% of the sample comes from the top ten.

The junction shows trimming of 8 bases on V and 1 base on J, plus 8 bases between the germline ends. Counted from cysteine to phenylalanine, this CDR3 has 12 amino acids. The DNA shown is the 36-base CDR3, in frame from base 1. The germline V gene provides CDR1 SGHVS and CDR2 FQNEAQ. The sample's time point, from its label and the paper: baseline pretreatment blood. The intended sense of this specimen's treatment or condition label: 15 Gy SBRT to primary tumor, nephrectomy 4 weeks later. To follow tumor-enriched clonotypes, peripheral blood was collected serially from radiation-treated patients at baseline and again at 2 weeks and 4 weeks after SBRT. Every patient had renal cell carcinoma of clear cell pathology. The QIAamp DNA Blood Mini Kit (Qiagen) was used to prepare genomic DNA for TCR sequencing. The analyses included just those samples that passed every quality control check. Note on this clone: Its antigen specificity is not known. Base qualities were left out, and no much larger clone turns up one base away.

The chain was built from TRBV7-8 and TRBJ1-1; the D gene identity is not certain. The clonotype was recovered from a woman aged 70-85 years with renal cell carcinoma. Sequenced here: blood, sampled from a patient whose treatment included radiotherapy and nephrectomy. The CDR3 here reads CASANENTEAFF. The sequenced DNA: TGTGCCAGCGCCAACGAGAACACTGAAGCTTTCTTT.